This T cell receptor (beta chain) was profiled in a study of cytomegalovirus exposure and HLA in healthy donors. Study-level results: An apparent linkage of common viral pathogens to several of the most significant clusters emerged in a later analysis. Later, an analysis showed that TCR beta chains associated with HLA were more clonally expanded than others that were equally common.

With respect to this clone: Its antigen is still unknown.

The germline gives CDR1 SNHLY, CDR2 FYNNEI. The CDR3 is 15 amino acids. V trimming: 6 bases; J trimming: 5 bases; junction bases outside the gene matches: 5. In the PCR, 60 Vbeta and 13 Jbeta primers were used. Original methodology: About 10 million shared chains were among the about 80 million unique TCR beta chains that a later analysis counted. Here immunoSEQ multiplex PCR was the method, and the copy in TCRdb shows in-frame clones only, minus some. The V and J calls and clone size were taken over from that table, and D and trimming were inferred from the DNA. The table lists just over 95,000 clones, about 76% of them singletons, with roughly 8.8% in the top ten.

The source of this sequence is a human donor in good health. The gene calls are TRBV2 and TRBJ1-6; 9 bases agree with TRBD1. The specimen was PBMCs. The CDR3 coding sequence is TGTGCCAGCAGGGCAGACAGGGGGAATAATTCACCCCTCCACTTT. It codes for CASRADRGNNSPLHF.